These 2 T cell receptor beta chains were all obtained from the same sample, sequenced in a study of CD8+ T cells in alopecia areata. Treatment here: oral pan-JAK inhibitor, 5-10 mg twice daily. Extracted from the samples, RNA was reverse transcribed into cDNA to serve as the sequencing template. Repertoires were generated with immunoSEQ multiplex PCR, while TCRdb's copy carries only in-frame clones and drops some. The sample includes some 190,000 clones, 50% to 60% of them seen just once. Here the sequenced sample was CD4+ T cells sorted from blood, taken at week 4, from a patient treated with tofacitinib. All receptors derive from a human donor with alopecia areata.

The V call is TRBV6-6, the J call TRBJ1-1; D is possibly TRBD1 (5 bases). The CDR3 runs to 15 residues. The germline CDR1 and CDR2 sequences are MNHNY and SVGAGI (reference sequence). Trimming pared 2 bases from V and 3 bases from J, leaving 13 bases between. CDR3 in DNA: TGTGCCAGCAGTTACCCGGGACGGGGAGACACTGAAGCTTTCTTT. Residues: CASSYPGRGDTEAFF.

This chain links TRBV13 with TRBJ2-7; 11 bases match TRBD1. With 4 bases clipped from V and 6 bases from J, the junction kept 2 bases outside the gene matches. Looked up from germline, CDR1 is PRHDT and CDR2 is FYEKMQ (reference sequence). This CDR3 contains 13 residues. CDR3 region: CASSWTGGTEQYF. The DNA of the CDR3 is TGTGCCAGCAGCTGGACAGGGGGCACCGAGCAGTACTTC.